The 15 T cell receptor beta chains given below trace back to one sample, sequenced in a study of preoperative IRX-2 immunotherapy in early breast cancer. Treatment indicated: preoperative locoregional IRX-2 cytokine immunotherapy. Clones were read by immunoSEQ multiplex PCR, and TCRdb kept only the in-frame ones, dropping some. In the table there are about 98,000 clones, roughly 90% of which are singletons. This specimen was tumor tissue, taken after IRX-2 immunotherapy. These TCRs come from a human donor with breast cancer.

The V and J genes are TRBV6-8 and TRBJ2-1; TRBD2 matches at 10 bases. This CDR3 contains 13 residues. In germline, CDR1 is MNHGY, CDR2 SAAAGT. V shed 10 bases, J shed 8 bases, and the junction held 8 bases outside the gene matches. This CDR3 is CAKSGGADYEQFF. CDR3 DNA: TGTGCCAAAAGCGGGGGGGCCGACTATGAGCAGTTCTTC.

The J gene is TRBJ1-5, the V gene TRBV11-3; 9 nucleotides agree with TRBD1. Losses at the gene ends were 3 bases for V and 7 bases for J; bases not matched to a gene: 7. The CDR3 has 15 amino acids. CDR1 SGHNT and CDR2 YENEEA come from the germline V gene. The CDR3 coding sequence is TGTGCCAGCAGCTTGGGGACAGGGAGGGGCCAGCCCCAGCATTTT. As protein: CASSLGTGRGQPQHF.

A single count supports this clone. The V call is TRBV16, the J call TRBJ2-1; D not certain. This CDR3 is 13 amino acids long. V was clipped by 6 bases and J by 7 bases, with 13 bases between them. Germline V gives CDR1 KGHSY, CDR2 FQNENV. CDR3: CASSFPGKNEQFF. DNA of the CDR3: TGTGCCAGCAGTTTCCCAGGAAAAAATGAGCAGTTCTTC. Together with reference TRBV16 and TRBJ2-1, the CDR3 gives the full variable domain: GEEVAQTPKHLVRGEGQKAKLYCAPIKGHSYVFWYQQVLKNEFKFLISFQNENVFDETGMPKERFSAKCLPNSPCSLEIQATKLEDSAVYFCASSFPGKNEQFFGPGTRLTVL.

The V gene is TRBV5-1, the J gene TRBJ1-6, with D hard to call. From germline, CDR1 is SGHRS and CDR2 YFSETQ. CDR3 length: 16 amino acids. Trimming removed 1 base from V and 6 bases from J, with 14 bases in between. The CDR3 region is CASSLIGGRGNSPLHF. Written as DNA, the CDR3 is TGCGCCAGCAGCTTGATCGGTGGGCGGGGTAATTCACCCCTCCACTTT.

The J gene is TRBJ1-5, the V gene TRBV6-1; 7 positions match TRBD1. The CDR3 length is 15 residues. CDR1 and CDR2 from the germline V gene are MNHNS and SASEGT. The V segment lost 0 bases and the J segment 5 bases; nucleotides outside the gene matches: 4. This chain's CDR3 is CASSEATGMDQPQHF. As DNA, the CDR3 is TGTGCCAGCAGTGAAGCGACAGGGATGGATCAGCCCCAGCATTTT.

The rearrangement joins TRBV7-1 to TRBJ1-1, with a weak D call TRBD1 (5 bases). TRBV7-1 is flagged as an ORF with uncertain function. Between the trimmed V and J ends, which lost 8 bases and 1 base, there was a span of 11 bases. CDR3 size: 13 residues. DNA for the CDR3: TGTGCCAGCGGACAAAATTCGAACACTGAAGCTTTCTTT. Encoded protein: CASGQNSNTEAFF.

The chain carries TRBV6-7 and TRBJ1-1; 8 nucleotides line up with TRBD1. TRBV6-7 carries the ORF label, with uncertain function. CDR3 length equals 17 residues. The V segment lost 6 bases and the J segment 0 bases; nucleotides outside the gene matches: 12. DNA for the CDR3: TGTGCCAGCAGGACAGGGGCTCTAGGCCCTTTGAACACTGAAGCTTTCTTT. This gives the protein CASRTGALGPLNTEAFF.

The CDR3 coding sequence is TGTGCCAGCAGGGCTAGCGGTGTCGGTGAGCAGTTCTTC. As protein: CASRASGVGEQFF. The chain carries TRBV6-7 and TRBJ2-1; 7 bases map to TRBD2. TRBV6-7 is sorted into the ORF group, with uncertain function. Trimming removed 6 bases from V and 9 bases from J; junction bases left unmatched: 8. The CDR3 extends over 13 amino acids.

The chain joins TRBV5-1 to TRBJ2-7, with 13 bases matching TRBD2. Germline values: CDR1 SGHRS, CDR2 YFSETQ. This CDR3 has 18 residues. V was pared by 0 bases and J by 6 bases, with 12 bases of the junction left unmatched. CDR3 sequence (DNA): TGCGCCAGCAGCTTGGGAACTGGACTAGCGGGAGTGCGTGGCGAGCAGTACTTC. This codes for CASSLGTGLAGVRGEQYF.

The gene calls are TRBV5-1 and TRBJ1-1; maybe TRBD1 (5 bases). Per germline, CDR1 SGHRS and CDR2 YFSETQ. The germline V and J ends were trimmed by 4 bases and 2 bases, with 15 bases remaining between them. There are 15 residues in the CDR3. In DNA, the CDR3 is TGCGCCAGCAGCCTCCGTAGACAGCAAAACACTGAAGCTTTCTTT. Translated, it gives CASSLRRQQNTEAFF. The complete variable domain, with remaining parts taken from reference TRBV5-1 and TRBJ1-1, reads KAGVTQTPRYLIKTRGQQVTLSCSPISGHRSVSWYQQTPGQGLQFLFEYFSETQRNKGNFPGRFSGRQFSNSRSEMNVSTLELGDSALYLCASSLRRQQNTEAFFGQGTRLTVV.

The J gene is TRBJ2-1, the V gene TRBV10-1; 9 bases agree with TRBD2. V trimming: 3 bases; J trimming: 7 bases; junction bases outside the gene matches: 7. Germline V CDR1 and CDR2: WNHNN, SYGVQD (reference sequence). CDR3 length: 15 residues. CDR3 region: CASSDSAGGANEQFF. The CDR3 DNA sequence: TGCGCCAGCAGTGATAGCGCGGGAGGGGCGAATGAGCAGTTCTTC.

This clone was seen a single time. The chain couples TRBV28 to TRBJ1-2, with D perhaps TRBD1 (6 bases). The V and J ends lost 4 bases and 8 bases respectively, with 20 bases between them. The germline V gene has CDR1 MDHEN and CDR2 SYDVKM. The CDR3 consists of 15 residues. The CDR3 sequence: CASSSFLLGAGGYTF. The CDR3 DNA follows: TGTGCCAGCAGTTCCTTCCTCCTGGGGGCTGGGGGCTACACCTTC.

CDR3 bases: TGTGCCAGCAAAGAGCGGCAGGGGGCTTTCGGTAAGAGAAATGAGCAGTTCTTC. It codes for CASKERQGAFGKRNEQFF. The V and J genes are TRBV6-8 and TRBJ2-1, with 8 bases fitting TRBD1. The germline V gene has CDR1 MNHGY and CDR2 SAAAGT. Unmatched junction bases numbered 21, after V lost 7 bases and J lost 7 bases. The CDR3 runs to 18 residues.

This sequence joins TRBV28 and TRBJ2-3, with TRBD2 matching 11 bases. V gave up 8 bases and J gave up 2 bases; unmatched junction bases: 6. The CDR3 sequence is 15 residues long. Germline CDR1 and CDR2: MDHEN and SYDVKM. The CDR3 protein is CASQGLADFTDTQYF. In DNA form, the CDR3 reads TGTGCCAGCCAGGGACTAGCGGATTTCACAGATACGCAGTATTTT.

On this clone itself: One end of the junction fails to match germline, which may point to a read error. The chain carries TRBV28 and TRBJ1-4; D ambiguous. Germline CDR1 and CDR2: MDHEN and SYDVKM. The CDR3 runs to 16 residues. The CDR3: CASSPLTLGPNEKLFF. DNA of the CDR3: TGTGCCAGCAGTCCCCTGACGCTTGGCCCTAACGAAAAACTGTTTTTT.